This T cell receptor (beta chain) was sequenced for a study of blood T cell repertoires in COVID-19. The overall study: COVID-19 samples collected from the United States, Italy and Spain covered acute and convalescent phases. The analysed material was cDNA or gDNA that came from T cells, B-cell-depleted T cells, or PBMCs.

In the original analysis: Using reference gene primer amplification, nucleated cell counts were estimated. Here immunoSEQ multiplex PCR was the method, and the copy in TCRdb shows in-frame clones only, minus some. Clone size and V and J calls were adopted from that table, with D and trimming inferred from the DNA. This repertoire shows about 140,000 clones, 84% found once; its top ten account for approximately 4%. V gave up 8 bases and J gave up 1 base; unmatched junction bases: 11. This CDR3 contains 15 residues. The germline V gene encodes CDR1 MGHDK and CDR2 SYGVNS. This clone was recorded only once.

The chain links TRBV25-1 to TRBJ2-7; TRBD2 aligns across 7 bases. Sample: peripheral blood. This receptor was taken from a woman between 55 and 75 years old with acute or convalescent COVID-19. The CDR3 here is CASCGGLFLSYEQYF. The CDR3 DNA sequence: TGTGCCAGCTGCGGGGGACTTTTCTTATCCTACGAGCAGTACTTC.